Listed here is a single T cell receptor (beta chain). This clonotype occurred many times. The clone's antigen remains unknown. Per-base quality was not reported, and no clone a single base away is much larger than it. The sample's time point, from its label and the paper: newly diagnosed GD, antithyroid drugs for less than 3 months. RNA was extracted from PBMCs in TRIzol for both TCR sequencing and RNA sequencing. The diagnosis of Graves' disease was made according to American Thyroid Association guidelines. Patients for the study were recruited at an endocrinology department in Xi'an, China. Each patient gave 9 to 10 milliliters of peripheral blood, collected in an EDTA anticoagulant tube. Ficoll Paque Plus density gradient separation was used to isolate PBMCs, and no further T cell sorting was done. An Agilent 2100 Bioanalyzer and agarose gel were used to check RNA quality, while a NanoDrop 2000 measured RNA concentration.

This sample stems from a study of regulatory T cells in long-lasting Graves disease (dated by TCRdb to the early 2020s). Looking at the study overall: Newly diagnosed Graves' disease patients had taken antithyroid drugs for less than 3 months. The study was registered as a clinical trial and conducted in China. TCR sequencing covered some 13 persistent and approximately 20 newly diagnosed Graves' disease patients, some 35 samples in total. This study used TCR sequencing and RNA sequencing of peripheral blood to compare persistent Graves' disease patients against newly diagnosed Graves' disease patients.

Via the germline V gene, CDR1 is SGHNT and CDR2 YENEEA. V trim: 5 bases; J trim: 4 bases; unmatched bases: 8. The CDR3 goes from the cysteine to the phenylalanine over 16 residues. CDR3 DNA only is kept here, 48 bases in frame from base 1. Receptor libraries were prepared by multiplex PCR. Sequencing relied on an Illumina HiSeq 4000. To build TCR beta libraries, CDR3 regions were amplified by Arm-PCR using iRepertoire HTBI primers. Before sequencing, the PCR products underwent gel purification. Per the original workflow: A total of under 80 TRBV and about 13 TRBJ segments were identified across samples and were used for gene usage analysis of CDR3 amino acid clonotypes. COPE and FqMerger were used to merge the filtered high-quality paired reads into contigs. BLAST was used to align contigs to IMGT TRBV, TRBD and TRBJ reference genes, and CDR3 was defined according to IMGT. Any clonotype with a frequency above 0.1% was classified as a highly expanded clone. Shannon entropy was used to measure repertoire diversity, and the Gini coefficient was used to measure V-J evenness. Clonotypes shared by more than one individual were considered public. TCRdb trimmed public reads at Q25 via fastp, called clones via MiXCR and kept in-frame beta chains. When rows share a CDR3 protein, they turn into one entry using the most common DNA and genes. None of the V and J calls come from the authors' own analysis; TCRdb made them. A total of approximately 300,000 distinct CDR3 sequences appear in this sample, approximately 20% of them only once. The ten most abundant clones make up around 37% of the sample.

The full study reports these points: Lower TCR Shannon entropy and fewer highly expanded clones were observed in persistent Graves' disease patients than in newly diagnosed patients, which suggested clonal expansion. Sequencing and analysis were restricted to the TCR beta chain. Peripheral blood alone was examined, since thyroid tissue, which constituted the primary lesion, could not be accessed. TRBV28, TRBJ1-2 and TRBJ2-5 were preferentially used in persistent disease, while TRBV20-1 and TRBJ2-1 were favored in newly diagnosed disease. The small sample size was acknowledged by the authors as a limitation that may reduce accuracy. A larger number of public clonotypes was shared among persistent patients (more than 2,500) than among newly diagnosed patients (about 990).

The sample in question was peripheral blood mononuclear cells (PBMCs), obtained at new diagnosis, from a patient treated with antithyroid drugs. The chain is encoded by TRBV11-3 joined to TRBJ2-3; 11 junctional bases match TRBD1. The TCR comes from a female donor with Graves disease. The CDR3 region reads CASSPLDRGLADTQYF. DNA sequence: TGTGCCAGCAGCCCGTTGGACAGGGGGCTGGCAGATACGCAGTATTTT.